The rows below give T cell receptor beta chains drawn from one sample of a study of blood T cell repertoires in COVID-19. Clones were sequenced by immunoSEQ multiplex PCR, and TCRdb holds only the in-frame ones, with some missing. The table has hundreds of thousands of clones, about nine tenths seen once. Sequenced input: PBMCs or T cells enriched from blood (not recorded which). Receptors originate from a man aged 35 to 55 who had recovered from COVID-19. Each CDR3 is given with its conserved first and last residue.

v_call: TRBV19
cdr3_aa: CASSTPFAGQGGEAFF

v_call: TRBV29-1
cdr3_aa: CSVAMNTEAFF

v_call: TRBV27
cdr3_aa: CASSPRDLGGDEQFF

v_call: TRBV30
cdr3_aa: CAWGQIYEQYF

v_call: TRBV4-3
cdr3_aa: CASSLRLAVTYEQYF

v_call: TRBV3-1/TRBV3-2
cdr3_aa: CASSQPYLDNEQFF

v_call: TRBV10-3
cdr3_aa: CAIRIADNYEQYF

v_call: TRBV7-9
cdr3_aa: CASSLDTGTEAFF

v_call: TRBV5-1
cdr3_aa: CASSLTGTSGSHQQFF

v_call: TRBV12-3/TRBV12-4
cdr3_aa: CASSGQVIYEQYF

v_call: TRBV15
cdr3_aa: CATSRNAGTGRTDTQYF

v_call: TRBV5-4
cdr3_aa: CASSLDRAAGNTIYF

v_call: TRBV19
cdr3_aa: CASSPTGYGYTF

v_call: TRBV10-3
cdr3_aa: CAISDSGDDGYTF

v_call: TRBV30
cdr3_aa: CAWSPGAYEQYF

v_call: TRBV7-9
cdr3_aa: CASSPLTGTSNTEAFF

v_call: TRBV3-1/TRBV3-2
cdr3_aa: CASSHRTGGAFF

v_call: TRBV10-1
cdr3_aa: CASETTSGGDPGELFF

v_call: TRBV6-4
cdr3_aa: CASSPRGGPDTQYF

v_call: TRBV12-3/TRBV12-4
cdr3_aa: CASSPGVGGYTF

v_call: TRBV7-6
cdr3_aa: CASSSSGSSSYEQYF

v_call: TRBV7-9
cdr3_aa: CASSLNPLAKNIQYF

v_call: TRBV19
cdr3_aa: CASSTSGSIPSPDTQYF

v_call: TRBV19
cdr3_aa: CASSAGRGEVYEQYF

v_call: TRBV4-3
cdr3_aa: CASSQDIPTRGQQFF

v_call: TRBV30
cdr3_aa: CAWSRDNQPQHF

v_call: TRBV3-1/TRBV3-2
cdr3_aa: CASSRTGGYEQYF

v_call: TRBV3-1/TRBV3-2
cdr3_aa: CASSQDQLDTQYF

v_call: TRBV28
cdr3_aa: CASDLTGTLKNTEAFF

v_call: TRBV2
cdr3_aa: CASTTGTTSETQYF

v_call: TRBV4-1
cdr3_aa: CASSPREGMNEQYF

v_call: TRBV10-3
cdr3_aa: CAISGDRQPQHF

v_call: TRBV30
cdr3_aa: CAWSVPPEGEYF

v_call: TRBV4-1
cdr3_aa: CASSQVQGGRGGYTF

v_call: TRBV27
cdr3_aa: CASSYSTGGQPQHF

v_call: TRBV3-1/TRBV3-2
cdr3_aa: CASSALTGTGNTIYF

v_call: TRBV7-2
cdr3_aa: CASSLGTGARPQHF

v_call: TRBV12-5
cdr3_aa: CASGLAMDSSQNYGYTF

v_call: TRBV6-4
cdr3_aa: CASSDMTGGGSGYTF

v_call: TRBV6-5
cdr3_aa: CASSLDPIQVSPLHF

v_call: TRBV6-1
cdr3_aa: CASSESGLALNYEQYF

v_call: TRBV9
cdr3_aa: CASSVFSGDYNEQFF